This T cell receptor (beta chain) emerged from a study of T cell repertoires in cytomegalovirus infection. Germline V gene data show CDR1 as SGHVS and CDR2 as FQNEAQ. The germline V and J ends were trimmed by 5 bases and 5 bases, with 16 bases remaining between them. This CDR3 has 14 amino acids. The sample holds a few counts of this clonotype. Its antigen is not known. A single record per CDR3 protein comes from TCRdb applying MiXCR to the reads. This repertoire shows roughly 920,000 distinct CDR3 sequences, approximately 30% found once; its top ten account for over 10%. Sequenced material: cultured CD8+ T cells from PBMCs, taken from culture after CMV antigen stimulation. The receptor's source is a human donor in good health (CMV status not recorded). Some clones in this sample may be carry-over from other donors' samples. The chain is built from TRBV7-8 and TRBJ2-7; tentatively, D is TRBD1 (5 bases). CDR3 nucleotide sequence: TGTGCCAGCAGCCCCGACACCCCCAGGGACGAGCAGTACGTC. It yields the protein CASSPDTPRDEQYV.